This TCR beta chain is drawn from a study of blood T cell repertoires in COVID-19. Study-level information: The United States, Italy and Spain provided the acute and convalescent COVID-19 samples. T cells, B-cell-depleted T cells, or PBMCs supplied cDNA or gDNA.

Per the study methods: Estimated nucleated cell counts came from reference gene primer amplification. TCRdb's copy holds only in-frame clones and misses some; the assay was immunoSEQ multiplex PCR. V and J calls and clone size follow that table, whereas D and trimming were derived from the DNA. The table includes around 140,000 clones, 80% to 90% detected once. The ends lost 6 bases at V and 1 base at J; junction bases unmatched: 5. CDR3 length: 15 amino acids. In germline, CDR1 is SNHLY, CDR2 FYNNEI. This sequence was found in a woman aged 50 to 60 with active or convalescent COVID-19. This chain joins TRBV2 and TRBJ2-4, with 8 bases fitting TRBD2. Sequencing was performed on peripheral blood. CDR3 DNA sequence: TGTGCCAGCAGCTCGACTAGCGCGGCCAAAAACATTCAGTACTTC. Protein product: CASSSTSAAKNIQYF.